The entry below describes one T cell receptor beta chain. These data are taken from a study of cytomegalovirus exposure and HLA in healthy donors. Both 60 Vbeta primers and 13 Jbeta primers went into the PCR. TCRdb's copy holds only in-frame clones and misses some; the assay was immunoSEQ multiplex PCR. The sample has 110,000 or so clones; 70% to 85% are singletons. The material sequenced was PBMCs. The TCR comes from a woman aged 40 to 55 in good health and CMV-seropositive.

The CDR3 loop is CSAHRENEQFF. The CDR3 DNA follows: TGCAGCGCTCACAGGGAAAATGAGCAGTTCTTC. J is TRBJ2-1 and V is TRBV20-1; possible D gene TRBD1, 6 bases. The CDR3 runs to 11 residues. Looked up from germline, CDR1 is DFQATT and CDR2 is SNEGSKA (reference sequence).